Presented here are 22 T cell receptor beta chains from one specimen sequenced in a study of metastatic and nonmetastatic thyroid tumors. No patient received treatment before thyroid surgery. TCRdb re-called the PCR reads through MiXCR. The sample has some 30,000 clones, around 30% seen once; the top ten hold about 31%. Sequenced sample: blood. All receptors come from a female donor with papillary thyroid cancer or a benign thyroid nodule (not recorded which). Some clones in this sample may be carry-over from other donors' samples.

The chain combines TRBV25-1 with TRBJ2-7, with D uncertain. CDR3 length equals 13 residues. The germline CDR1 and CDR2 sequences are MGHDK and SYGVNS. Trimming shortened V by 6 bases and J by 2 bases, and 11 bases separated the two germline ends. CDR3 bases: TGTGCCAGCAGCTGCGGACGGACCTACGAGCAGTACTTC. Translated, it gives CASSCGRTYEQYF.

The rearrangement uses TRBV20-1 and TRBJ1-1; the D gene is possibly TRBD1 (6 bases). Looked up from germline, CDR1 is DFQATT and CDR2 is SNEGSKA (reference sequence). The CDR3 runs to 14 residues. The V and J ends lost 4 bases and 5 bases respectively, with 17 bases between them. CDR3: CSATLGGAETEAFF. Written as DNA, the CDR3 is TGCAGTGCTACACTAGGGGGGGCGGAAACTGAAGCTTTCTTT.

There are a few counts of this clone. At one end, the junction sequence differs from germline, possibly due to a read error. The CDR3 reads CASSPGRAKGQPQNF. In DNA, the CDR3 is TGTGCCAGCAGCCCCGGGAGGGCAAAGGGGCAGCCCCAGAATTTT. The V and J genes are TRBV6-1 and TRBJ1-5; TRBD1 might be the D (5 bases). Germline lookup yields CDR1 MNHNS and CDR2 SASEGT. CDR3 length: 15 amino acids.

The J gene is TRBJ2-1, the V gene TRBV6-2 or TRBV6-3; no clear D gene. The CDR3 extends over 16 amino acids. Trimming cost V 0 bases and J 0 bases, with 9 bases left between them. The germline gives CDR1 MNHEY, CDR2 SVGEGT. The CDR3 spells CASSYSGLRSYNEQFF. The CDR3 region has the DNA TGTGCCAGCAGTTACTCGGGCCTCCGCTCCTACAATGAGCAGTTCTTC.

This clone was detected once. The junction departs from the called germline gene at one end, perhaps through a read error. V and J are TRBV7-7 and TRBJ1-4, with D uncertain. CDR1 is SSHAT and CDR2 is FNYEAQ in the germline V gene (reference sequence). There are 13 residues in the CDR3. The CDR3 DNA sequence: TGTGCTAGCAGTCCCGGCGTTGGTGAAAAACTGTTTTTT. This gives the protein CASSPGVGEKLFF.

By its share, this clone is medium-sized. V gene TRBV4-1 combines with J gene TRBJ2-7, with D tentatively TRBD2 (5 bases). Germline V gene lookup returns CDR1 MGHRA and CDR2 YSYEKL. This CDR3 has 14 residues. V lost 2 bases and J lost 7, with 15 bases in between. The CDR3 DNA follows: TGCGCCAGCAGCCAAACGGGTCTAGCAGTAGAGCAGTACTTC. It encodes CASSQTGLAVEQYF.

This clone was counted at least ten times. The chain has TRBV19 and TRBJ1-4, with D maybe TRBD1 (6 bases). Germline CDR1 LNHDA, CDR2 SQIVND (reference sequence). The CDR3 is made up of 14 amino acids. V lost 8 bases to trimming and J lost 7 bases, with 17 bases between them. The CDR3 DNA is TGTGCCAGTTCACACGGGGGGGGCGGTGAAAAACTGTTTTTT. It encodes CASSHGGGGEKLFF.

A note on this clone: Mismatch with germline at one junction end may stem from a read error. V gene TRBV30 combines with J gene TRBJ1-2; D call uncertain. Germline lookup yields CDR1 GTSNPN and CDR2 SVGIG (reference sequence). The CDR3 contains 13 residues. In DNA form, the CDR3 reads TGTGCCTGGGACTGCAATGCTAACTATGGATACACCTTC. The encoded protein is CAWDCNANYGYTF.

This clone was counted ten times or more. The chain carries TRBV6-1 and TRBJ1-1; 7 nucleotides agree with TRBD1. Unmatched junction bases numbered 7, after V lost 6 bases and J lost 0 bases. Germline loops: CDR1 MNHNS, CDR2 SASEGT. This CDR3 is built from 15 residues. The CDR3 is CASSPAGQMNTEAFF. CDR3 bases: TGTGCCAGCAGCCCGGCGGGACAGATGAACACTGAAGCTTTCTTT.

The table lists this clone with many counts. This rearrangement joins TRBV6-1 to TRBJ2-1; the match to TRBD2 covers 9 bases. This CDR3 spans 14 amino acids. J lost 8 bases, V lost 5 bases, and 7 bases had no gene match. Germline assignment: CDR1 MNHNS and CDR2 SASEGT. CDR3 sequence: CASSYSSGIYEQFF. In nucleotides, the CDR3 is TGTGCCAGCAGTTATTCTAGCGGGATATATGAGCAGTTCTTC.

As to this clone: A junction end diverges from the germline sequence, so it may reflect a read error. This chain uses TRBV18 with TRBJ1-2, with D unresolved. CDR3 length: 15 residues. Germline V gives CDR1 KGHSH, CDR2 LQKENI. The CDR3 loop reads CANSPPERLNYCYTF. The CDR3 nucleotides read TGTGCCAACTCACCACCGGAAAGGCTGAACTATTGCTACACCTTC. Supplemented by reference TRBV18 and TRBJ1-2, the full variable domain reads NAGVMQNPRHLVRRRGQEARLRCSPMKGHSHVYWYRQLPEEGLKFMVYLQKENIIDESGMPKERFSAEFPKEGPSILRIQQVVRGDSAAYFCANSPPERLNYCYTFGSGTRLTVV.

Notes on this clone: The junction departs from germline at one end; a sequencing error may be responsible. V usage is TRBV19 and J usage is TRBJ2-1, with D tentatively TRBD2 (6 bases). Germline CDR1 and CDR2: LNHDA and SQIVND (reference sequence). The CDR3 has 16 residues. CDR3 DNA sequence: TGTGCCATTAGTATAGATCAGGCTAGCGTGACGAATGAGCAGTTCTTC. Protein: CAISIDQASVTNEQFF.

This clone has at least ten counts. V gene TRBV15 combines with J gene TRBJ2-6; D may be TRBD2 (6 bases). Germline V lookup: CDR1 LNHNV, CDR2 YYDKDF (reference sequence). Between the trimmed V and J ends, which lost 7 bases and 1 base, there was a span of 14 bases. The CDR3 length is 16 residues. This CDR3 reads CATTGEVSSGANVLTF. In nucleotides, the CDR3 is TGTGCCACCACGGGGGAGGTATCATCTGGGGCCAACGTCCTGACTTTC.

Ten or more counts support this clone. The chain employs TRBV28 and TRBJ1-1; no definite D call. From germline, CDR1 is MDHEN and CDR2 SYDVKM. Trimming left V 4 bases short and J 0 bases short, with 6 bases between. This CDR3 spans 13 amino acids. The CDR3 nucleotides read TGTGCCAGCAGTTCAGTATTGAACACTGAAGCTTTCTTT. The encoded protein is CASSSVLNTEAFF.

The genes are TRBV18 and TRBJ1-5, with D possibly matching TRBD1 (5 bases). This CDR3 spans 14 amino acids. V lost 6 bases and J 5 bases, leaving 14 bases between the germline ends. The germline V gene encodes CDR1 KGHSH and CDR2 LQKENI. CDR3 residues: CASSPGLGYQPQHF. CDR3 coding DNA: TGTGCCAGCTCTCCAGGGTTGGGCTATCAGCCCCAGCATTTT.

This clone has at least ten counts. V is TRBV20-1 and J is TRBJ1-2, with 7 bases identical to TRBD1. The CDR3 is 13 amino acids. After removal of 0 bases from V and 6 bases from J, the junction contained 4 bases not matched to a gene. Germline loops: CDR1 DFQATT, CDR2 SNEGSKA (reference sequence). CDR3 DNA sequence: TGCAGTGCTAGAGATCTAGGGGGCGATGGCTACACCTTC. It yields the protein CSARDLGGDGYTF.

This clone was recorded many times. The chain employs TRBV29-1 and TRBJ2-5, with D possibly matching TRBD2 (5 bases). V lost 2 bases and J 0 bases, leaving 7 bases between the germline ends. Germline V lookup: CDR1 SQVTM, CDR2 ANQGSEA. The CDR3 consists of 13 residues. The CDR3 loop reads CSVERTYQETQYF. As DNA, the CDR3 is TGCAGCGTTGAACGGACTTACCAAGAGACCCAGTACTTC.

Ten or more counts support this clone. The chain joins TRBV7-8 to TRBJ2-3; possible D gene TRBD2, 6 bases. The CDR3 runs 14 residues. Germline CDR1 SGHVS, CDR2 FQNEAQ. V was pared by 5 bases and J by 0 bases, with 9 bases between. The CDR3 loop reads CASSKEGSTDTQYF. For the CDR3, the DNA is TGTGCCAGCAGCAAGGAGGGCAGCACAGATACGCAGTATTTT.

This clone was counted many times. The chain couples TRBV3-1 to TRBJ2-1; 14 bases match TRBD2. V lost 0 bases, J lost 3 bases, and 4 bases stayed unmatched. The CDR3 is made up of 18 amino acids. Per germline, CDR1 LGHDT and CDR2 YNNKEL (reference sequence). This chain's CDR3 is CASSQETSGRAGYNEQFF. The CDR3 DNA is TGTGCCAGCAGCCAAGAGACTAGCGGGAGGGCCGGCTACAATGAGCAGTTCTTC.

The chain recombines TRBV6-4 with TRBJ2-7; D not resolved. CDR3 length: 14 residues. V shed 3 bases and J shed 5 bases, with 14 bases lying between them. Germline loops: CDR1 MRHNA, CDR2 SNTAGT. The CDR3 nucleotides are TGTGCCAGCAGTGAGTCAGCCGAAAAGGACGAGCAGTACTTC. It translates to CASSESAEKDEQYF.

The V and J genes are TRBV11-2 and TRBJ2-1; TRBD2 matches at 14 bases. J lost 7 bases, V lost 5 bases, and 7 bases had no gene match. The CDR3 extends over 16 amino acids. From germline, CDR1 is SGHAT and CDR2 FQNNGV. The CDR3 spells CASSTRTSGRWNEQFF. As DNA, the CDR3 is TGTGCCAGCAGCACTAGGACTAGCGGGAGGTGGAATGAGCAGTTCTTC.

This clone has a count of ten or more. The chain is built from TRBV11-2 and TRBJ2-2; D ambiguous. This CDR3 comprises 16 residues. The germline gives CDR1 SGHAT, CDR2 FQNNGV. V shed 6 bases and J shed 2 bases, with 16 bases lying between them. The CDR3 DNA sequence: TGTGCCAGCAGTTCATCGGGTTTAGCTAACACCGGGGAGCTGTTTTTT. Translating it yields CASSSSGLANTGELFF.